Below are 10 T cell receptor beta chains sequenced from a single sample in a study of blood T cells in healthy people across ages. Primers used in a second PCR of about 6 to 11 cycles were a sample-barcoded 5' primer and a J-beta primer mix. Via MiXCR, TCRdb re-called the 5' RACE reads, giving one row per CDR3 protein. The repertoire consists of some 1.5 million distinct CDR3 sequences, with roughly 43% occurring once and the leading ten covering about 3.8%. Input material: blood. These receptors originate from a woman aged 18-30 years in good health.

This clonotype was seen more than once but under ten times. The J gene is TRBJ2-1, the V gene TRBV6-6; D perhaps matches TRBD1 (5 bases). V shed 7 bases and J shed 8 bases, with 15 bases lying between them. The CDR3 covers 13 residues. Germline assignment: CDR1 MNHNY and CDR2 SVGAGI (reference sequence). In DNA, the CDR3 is TGTGCCAGCAAGGCAGGGCCAGCCTATGAGCAGTTCTTC. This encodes CASKAGPAYEQFF.

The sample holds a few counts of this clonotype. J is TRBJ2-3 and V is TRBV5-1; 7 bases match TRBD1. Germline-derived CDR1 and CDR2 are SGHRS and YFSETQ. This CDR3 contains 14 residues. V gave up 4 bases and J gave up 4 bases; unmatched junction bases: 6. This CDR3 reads CASSPLQGSDTQYF. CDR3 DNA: TGCGCCAGCAGCCCCCTACAGGGGTCAGATACGCAGTATTTT.

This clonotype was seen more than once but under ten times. The CDR3 DNA sequence: TGCAGTGCTAGACTCCTTACTAGCGCCGATACGCAGTATTTT. Translated: CSARLLTSADTQYF. V usage is TRBV20-1 and J usage is TRBJ2-3; TRBD2 matches at 7 bases. This CDR3 region has 14 residues. V lost 2 bases, J lost 6 bases, and 8 bases stayed unmatched. The germline gives CDR1 DFQATT, CDR2 SNEGSKA (reference sequence).

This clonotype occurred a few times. The CDR3 region has the DNA TGCAGTGCTAGAGATTGGAACAGGGAGAACTATGGCTACACCTTC. Protein: CSARDWNRENYGYTF. The genes are TRBV20-1 and TRBJ1-2; D may be TRBD1 (6 bases). The CDR3 covers 15 residues. V lost 0 bases, J lost 2 bases, and 13 bases lay in between. Germline V gene data show CDR1 as DFQATT and CDR2 as SNEGSKA (reference sequence).

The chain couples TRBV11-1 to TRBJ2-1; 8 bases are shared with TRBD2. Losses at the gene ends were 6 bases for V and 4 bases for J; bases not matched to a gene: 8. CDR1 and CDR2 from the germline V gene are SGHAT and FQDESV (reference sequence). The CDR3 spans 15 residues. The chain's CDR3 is CASSPRTSPYNEQFF. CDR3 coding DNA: TGTGCCAGCAGTCCCCGGACTAGCCCATACAATGAGCAGTTCTTC. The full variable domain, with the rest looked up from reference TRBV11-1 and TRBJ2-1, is EAEVAQSPRYKITEKSQAVAFWCDPISGHATLYWYRQILGQGPELLVQFQDESVVDDSQLPKDRFSAERLKGVDSTLKIQPAELGDSAMYLCASSPRTSPYNEQFFGPGTRLTVL.

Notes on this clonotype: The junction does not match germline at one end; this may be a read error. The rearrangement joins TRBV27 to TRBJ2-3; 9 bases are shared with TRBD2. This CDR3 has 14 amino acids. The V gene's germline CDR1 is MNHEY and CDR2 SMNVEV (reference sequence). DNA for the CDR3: TGTGTCAGCAGTTCTAGCGGGGGCACAGATACGCAGTATTTT. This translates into CVSSSSGGTDTQYF.

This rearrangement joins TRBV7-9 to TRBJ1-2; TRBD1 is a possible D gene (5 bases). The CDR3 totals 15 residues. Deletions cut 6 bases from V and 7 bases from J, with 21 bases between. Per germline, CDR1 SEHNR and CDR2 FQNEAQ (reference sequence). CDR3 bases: TGTGCCAGCAGTTCTACCGGGGCTTTTAATACTGGCTACACCTTC. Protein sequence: CASSSTGAFNTGYTF.

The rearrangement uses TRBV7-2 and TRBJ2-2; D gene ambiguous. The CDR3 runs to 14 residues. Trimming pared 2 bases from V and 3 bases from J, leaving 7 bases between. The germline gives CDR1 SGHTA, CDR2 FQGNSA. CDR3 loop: CASSLQDYTGELFF. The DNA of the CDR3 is TGTGCCAGCAGCTTACAAGATTACACCGGGGAGCTGTTTTTT.

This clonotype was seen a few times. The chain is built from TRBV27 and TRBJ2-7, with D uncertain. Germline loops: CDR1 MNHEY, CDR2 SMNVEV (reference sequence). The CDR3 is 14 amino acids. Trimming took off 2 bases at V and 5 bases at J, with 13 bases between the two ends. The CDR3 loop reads CASSLRAVVNEQYF. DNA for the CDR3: TGTGCCAGCAGTTTAAGGGCAGTCGTTAACGAGCAGTACTTC.

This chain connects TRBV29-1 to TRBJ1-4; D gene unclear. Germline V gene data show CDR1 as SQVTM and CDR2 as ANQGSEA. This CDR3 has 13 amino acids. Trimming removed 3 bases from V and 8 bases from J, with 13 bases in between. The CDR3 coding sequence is TGCAGCGTTGAGTTGTCGAGGAAGGAAAAACTGTTTTTT. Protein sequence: CSVELSRKEKLFF. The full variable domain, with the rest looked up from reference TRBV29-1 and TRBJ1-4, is SAVISQKPSRDICQRGTSLTIQCQVDSQVTMMFWYRQQPGQSLTLIATANQGSEATYESGFVIDKFPISRPNLTFSTLTVSNMSPEDSSIYLCSVELSRKEKLFFGSGTQLSVL.